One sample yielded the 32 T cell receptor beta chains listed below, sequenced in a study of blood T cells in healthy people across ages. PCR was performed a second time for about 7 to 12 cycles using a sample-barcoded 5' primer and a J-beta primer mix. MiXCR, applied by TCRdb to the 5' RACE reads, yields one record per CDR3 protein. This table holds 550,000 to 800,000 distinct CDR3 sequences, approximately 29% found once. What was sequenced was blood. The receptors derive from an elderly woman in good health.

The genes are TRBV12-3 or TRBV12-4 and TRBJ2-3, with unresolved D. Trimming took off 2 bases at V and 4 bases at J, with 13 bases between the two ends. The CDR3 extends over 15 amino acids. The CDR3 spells CASSLQRVSADTQYF. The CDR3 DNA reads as TGTGCCAGCAGTTTACAACGAGTCAGCGCAGATACGCAGTATTTT.

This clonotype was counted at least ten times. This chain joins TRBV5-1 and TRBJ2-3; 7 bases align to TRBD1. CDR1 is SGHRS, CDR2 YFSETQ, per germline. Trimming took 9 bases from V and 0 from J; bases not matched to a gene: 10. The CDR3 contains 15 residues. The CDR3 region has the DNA TGCGCCATCCCCCCTCGGGACAGCAGCACAGATACGCAGTATTTT. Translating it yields CAIPPRDSSTDTQYF.

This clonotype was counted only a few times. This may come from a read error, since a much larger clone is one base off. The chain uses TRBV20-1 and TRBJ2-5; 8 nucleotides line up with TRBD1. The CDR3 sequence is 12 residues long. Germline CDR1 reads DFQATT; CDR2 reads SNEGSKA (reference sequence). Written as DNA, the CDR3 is TGCAGGGGGACAGGCATCGGGGAGACCCAGTACTTC. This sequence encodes CRGTGIGETQYF.

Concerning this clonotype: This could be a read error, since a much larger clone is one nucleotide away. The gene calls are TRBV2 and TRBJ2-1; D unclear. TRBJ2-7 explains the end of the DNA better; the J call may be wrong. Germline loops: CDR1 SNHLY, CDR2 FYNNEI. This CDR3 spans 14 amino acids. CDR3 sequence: CASGPPLGFYEQYF. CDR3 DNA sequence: TGTGCCAGCGGTCCACCCTTGGGGTTCTACGAGCAGTACTTC.

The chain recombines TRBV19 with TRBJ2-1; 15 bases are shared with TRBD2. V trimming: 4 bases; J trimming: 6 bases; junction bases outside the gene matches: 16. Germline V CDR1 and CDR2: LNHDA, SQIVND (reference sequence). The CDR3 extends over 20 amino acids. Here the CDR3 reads CASSNPRGLAGGTGVNEQFF. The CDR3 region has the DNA TGTGCCAGTAGTAATCCCAGGGGACTAGCGGGGGGAACGGGGGTCAATGAGCAGTTCTTC. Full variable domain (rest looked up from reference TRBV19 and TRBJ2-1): DGGITQSPKYLFRKEGQNVTLSCEQNLNHDAMYWYRQDPGQGLRLIYYSQIVNDFQKGDIAEGYSVSREKKESFPLTVTSAQKNPTAFYLCASSNPRGLAGGTGVNEQFFGPGTRLTVL.

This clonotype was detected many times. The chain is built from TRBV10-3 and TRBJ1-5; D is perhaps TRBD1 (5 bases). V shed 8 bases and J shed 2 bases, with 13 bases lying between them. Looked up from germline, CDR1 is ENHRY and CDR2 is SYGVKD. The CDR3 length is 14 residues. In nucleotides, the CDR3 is TGTGCCATCTCGGGGGACGCGGGCAATCAGCCCCAGCATTTT. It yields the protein CAISGDAGNQPQHF.

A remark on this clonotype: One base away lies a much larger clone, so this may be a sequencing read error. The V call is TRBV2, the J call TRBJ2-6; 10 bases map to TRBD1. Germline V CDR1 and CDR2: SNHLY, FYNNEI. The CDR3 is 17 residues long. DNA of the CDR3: TGTGCCAGCGTAAAGTCGACAGGGGGCACCGGGGCCAACGTCCGGACTTTC. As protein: CASVKSTGGTGANVRTF. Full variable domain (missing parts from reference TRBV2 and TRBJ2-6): EPEVTQTPSHQVTQMGQEVILRCVPISNHLYFYWYRQILGQKVEFLVSFYNNEISEKSEIFDDQFSVERPDGSNFTLKIRSTKLEDSAMYFCASVKSTGGTGANVRTFGAGSRLTVL.

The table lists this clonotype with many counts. The CDR3 region is CASSTGTGGGLNYGYTF. The CDR3 region has the DNA TGTGCCAGCAGCACCGGGACAGGGGGCGGACTAAACTATGGCTACACCTTC. The V and J genes are TRBV12-3 or TRBV12-4 and TRBJ1-2; 12 positions agree with TRBD1. The CDR3 sequence is 17 residues long. With 6 bases clipped from V and 2 bases from J, the junction kept 10 bases outside the gene matches.

CDR3 amino acids: CASSREGQGATF. CDR3 sequence (DNA): TGTGCCAGCAGCCGAGAGGGACAGGGGGCCACCTTC. The chain uses TRBV3-1 and TRBJ1-2; TRBD1 matches 12 bases. With 4 bases clipped from V and 13 bases from J, the junction kept 4 bases outside the gene matches. CDR1 and CDR2 from the germline V gene are LGHDT and YNNKEL (reference sequence). The CDR3 extends over 12 amino acids.

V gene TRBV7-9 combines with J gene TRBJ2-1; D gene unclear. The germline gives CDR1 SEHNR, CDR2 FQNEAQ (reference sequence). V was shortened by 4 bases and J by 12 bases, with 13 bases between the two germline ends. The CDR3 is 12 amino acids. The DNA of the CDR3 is TGTGCCAGCAGCTACCGGGCGGACGGGCAGTTCTTC. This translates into CASSYRADGQFF.

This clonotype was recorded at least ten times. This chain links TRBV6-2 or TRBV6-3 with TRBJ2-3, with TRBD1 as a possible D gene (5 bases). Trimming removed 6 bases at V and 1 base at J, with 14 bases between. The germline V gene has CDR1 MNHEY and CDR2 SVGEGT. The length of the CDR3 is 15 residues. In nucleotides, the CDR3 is TGTGCCAGCAGACCGGACATCTCGGGCACAGATACGCAGTATTTT. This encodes CASRPDISGTDTQYF.

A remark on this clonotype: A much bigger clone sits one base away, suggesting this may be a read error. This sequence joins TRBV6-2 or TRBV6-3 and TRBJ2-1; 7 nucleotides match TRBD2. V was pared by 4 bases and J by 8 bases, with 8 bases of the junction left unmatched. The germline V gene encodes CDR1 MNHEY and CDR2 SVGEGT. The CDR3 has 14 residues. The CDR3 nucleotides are TGTGCCAGCAGTTCGGGACTAAAATACGATGAGCAGTTCTTC. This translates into CASSSGLKYDEQFF.

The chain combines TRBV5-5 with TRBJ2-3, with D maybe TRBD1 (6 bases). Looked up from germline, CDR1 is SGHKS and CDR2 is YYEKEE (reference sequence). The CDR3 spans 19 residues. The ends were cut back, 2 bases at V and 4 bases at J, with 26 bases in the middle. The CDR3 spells CASSFSRGLSTKRPDTQYF. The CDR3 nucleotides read TGTGCCAGCAGCTTCTCCAGGGGTTTATCCACAAAGAGGCCAGATACGCAGTATTTT.

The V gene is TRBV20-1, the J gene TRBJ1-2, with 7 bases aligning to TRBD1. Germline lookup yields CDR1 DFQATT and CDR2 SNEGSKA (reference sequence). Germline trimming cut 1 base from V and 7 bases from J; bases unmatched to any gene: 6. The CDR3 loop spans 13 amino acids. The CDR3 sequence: CSARGSSGGGYTF. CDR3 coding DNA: TGCAGTGCTAGAGGTTCGTCAGGGGGTGGCTACACCTTC.

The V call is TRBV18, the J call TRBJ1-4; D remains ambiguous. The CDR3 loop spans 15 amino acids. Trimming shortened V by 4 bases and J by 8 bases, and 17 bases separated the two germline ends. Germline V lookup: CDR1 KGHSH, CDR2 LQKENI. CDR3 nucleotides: TGTGCCAGCTCACATCCCGGGTCAAATAGGGAAAAACTGTTTTTT. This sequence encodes CASSHPGSNREKLFF.

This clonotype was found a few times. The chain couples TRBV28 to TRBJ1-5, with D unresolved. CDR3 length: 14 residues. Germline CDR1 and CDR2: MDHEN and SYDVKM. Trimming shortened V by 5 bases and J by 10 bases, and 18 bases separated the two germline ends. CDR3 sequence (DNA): TGTGCCAGCAGTCTGGTAGGTGGGCCCAATCCCCAGCATTTT. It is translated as CASSLVGGPNPQHF.

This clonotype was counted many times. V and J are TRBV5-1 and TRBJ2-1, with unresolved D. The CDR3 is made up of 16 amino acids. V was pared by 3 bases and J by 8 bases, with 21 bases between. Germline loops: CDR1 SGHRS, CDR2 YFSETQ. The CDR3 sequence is CASSSNINWPDDEQFF. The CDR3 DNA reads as TGCGCCAGCAGCTCCAACATTAACTGGCCAGACGATGAGCAGTTCTTC.

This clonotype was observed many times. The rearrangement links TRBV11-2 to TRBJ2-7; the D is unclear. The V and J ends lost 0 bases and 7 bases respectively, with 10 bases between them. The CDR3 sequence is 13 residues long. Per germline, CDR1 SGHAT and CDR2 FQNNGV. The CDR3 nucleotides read TGTGCCAGCAGCTTAGAGCCCCCCGGGGAGCAGTACTTC. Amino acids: CASSLEPPGEQYF.

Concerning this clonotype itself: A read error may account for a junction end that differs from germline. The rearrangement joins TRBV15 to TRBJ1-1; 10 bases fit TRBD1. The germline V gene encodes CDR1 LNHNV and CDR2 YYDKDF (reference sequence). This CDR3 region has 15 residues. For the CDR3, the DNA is TGTGTCACCAGCAGAGACAGGACAGGGGGGACTGAAGCTTTCTTT. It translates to CVTSRDRTGGTEAFF.

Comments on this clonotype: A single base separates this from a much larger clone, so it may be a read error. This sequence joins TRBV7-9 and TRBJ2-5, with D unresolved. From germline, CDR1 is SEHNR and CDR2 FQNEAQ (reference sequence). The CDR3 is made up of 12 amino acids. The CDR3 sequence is CAGSLMQETQYF. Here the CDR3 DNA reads TGTGCCGGCAGCTTGATGCAAGAGACCCAGTACTTC.

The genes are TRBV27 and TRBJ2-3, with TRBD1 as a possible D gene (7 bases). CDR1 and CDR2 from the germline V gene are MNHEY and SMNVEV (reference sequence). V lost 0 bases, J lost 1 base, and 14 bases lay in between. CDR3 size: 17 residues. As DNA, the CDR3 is TGTGCCAGCAGTTTATCGGGGCAGGGGGGACGCACAGATACGCAGTATTTT. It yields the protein CASSLSGQGGRTDTQYF.

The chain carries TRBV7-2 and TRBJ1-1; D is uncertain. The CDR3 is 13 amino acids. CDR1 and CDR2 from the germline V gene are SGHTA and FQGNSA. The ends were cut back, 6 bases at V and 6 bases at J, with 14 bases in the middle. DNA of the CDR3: TGTGCCAGCAGATTATCCTGGGATGCTGAAGCTTTCTTT. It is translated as CASRLSWDAEAFF.

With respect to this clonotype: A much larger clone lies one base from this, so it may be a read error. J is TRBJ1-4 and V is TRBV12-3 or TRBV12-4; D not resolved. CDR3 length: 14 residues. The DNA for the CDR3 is TGTGCCAGCGGGCGATTACCAACTAATGAAAAACTGTATTTT. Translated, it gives CASGRLPTNEKLYF.

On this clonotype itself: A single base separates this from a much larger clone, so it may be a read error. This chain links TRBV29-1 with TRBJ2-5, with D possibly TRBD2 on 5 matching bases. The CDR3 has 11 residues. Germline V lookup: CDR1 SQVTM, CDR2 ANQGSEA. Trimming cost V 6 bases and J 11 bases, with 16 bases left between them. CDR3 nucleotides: TGCAGCGTCACCGGGGTCCTGGAGCAGTACTTC. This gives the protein CSVTGVLEQYF.

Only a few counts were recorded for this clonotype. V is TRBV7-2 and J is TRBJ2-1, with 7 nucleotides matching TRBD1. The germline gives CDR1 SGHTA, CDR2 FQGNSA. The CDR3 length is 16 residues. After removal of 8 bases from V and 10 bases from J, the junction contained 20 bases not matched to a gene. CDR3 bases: TGTGCCAGCGGCATTCTTTCGGGACAGTCAACCTACGAGCAGTTCTTC. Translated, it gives CASGILSGQSTYEQFF. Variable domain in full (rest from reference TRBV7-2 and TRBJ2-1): GAGVSQSPSNKVTEKGKDVELRCDPISGHTALYWYRQSLGQGLEFLIYFQGNSAPDKSGLPSDRFSAERTGGSVSTLTIQRTQQEDSAVYLCASGILSGQSTYEQFFGPGTRLTVL.

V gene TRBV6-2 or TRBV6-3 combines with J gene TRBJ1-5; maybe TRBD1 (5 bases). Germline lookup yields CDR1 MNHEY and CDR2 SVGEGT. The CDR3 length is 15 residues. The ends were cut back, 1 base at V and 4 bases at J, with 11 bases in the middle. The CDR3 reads CASSYFDGGNQPQHF. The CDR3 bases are TGTGCCAGCAGTTACTTTGACGGGGGAAATCAGCCCCAGCATTTT.

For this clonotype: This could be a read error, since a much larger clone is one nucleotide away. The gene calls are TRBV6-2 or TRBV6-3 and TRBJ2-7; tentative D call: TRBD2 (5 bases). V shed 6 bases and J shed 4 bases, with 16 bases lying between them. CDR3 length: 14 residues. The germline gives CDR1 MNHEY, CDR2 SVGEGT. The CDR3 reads CASRPRTSGYEQYF. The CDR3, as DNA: TGTGCCAGCAGGCCACGGACGAGCGGATACGAGCAGTACTTC.

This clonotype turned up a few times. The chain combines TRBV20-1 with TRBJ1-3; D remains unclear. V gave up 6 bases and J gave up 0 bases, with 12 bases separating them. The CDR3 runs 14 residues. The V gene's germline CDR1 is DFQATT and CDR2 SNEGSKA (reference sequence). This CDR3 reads CSAERTDSGNTIYF. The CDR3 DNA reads TGCAGTGCAGAAAGGACGGACTCTGGAAACACCATATATTTT.

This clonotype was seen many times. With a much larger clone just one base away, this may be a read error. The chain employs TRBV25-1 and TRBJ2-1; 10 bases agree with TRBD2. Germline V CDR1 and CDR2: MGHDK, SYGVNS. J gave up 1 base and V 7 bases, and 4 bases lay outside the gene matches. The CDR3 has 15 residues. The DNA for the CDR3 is TGTGCCAGCATCTTAGCGGGGGGATCCTACAATGAGCAGTTCTTC. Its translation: CASILAGGSYNEQFF.

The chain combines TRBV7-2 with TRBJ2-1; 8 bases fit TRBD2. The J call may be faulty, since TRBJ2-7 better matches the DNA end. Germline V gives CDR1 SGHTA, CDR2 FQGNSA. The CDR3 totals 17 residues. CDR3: CASSLFVGGVSYNEQYF. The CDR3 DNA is TGTGCCAGCAGCTTATTTGTCGGGGGGGTCTCCTACAATGAGCAGTACTTC.

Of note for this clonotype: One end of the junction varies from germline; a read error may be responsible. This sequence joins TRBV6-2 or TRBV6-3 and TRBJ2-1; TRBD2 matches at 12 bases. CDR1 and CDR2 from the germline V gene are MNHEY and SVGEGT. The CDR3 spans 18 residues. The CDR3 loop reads CASSYPGGLAGSYNGQFF. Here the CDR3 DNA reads TGTGCCAGCAGTTACCCGGGGGGACTAGCGGGCTCCTACAATGGGCAGTTCTTC.

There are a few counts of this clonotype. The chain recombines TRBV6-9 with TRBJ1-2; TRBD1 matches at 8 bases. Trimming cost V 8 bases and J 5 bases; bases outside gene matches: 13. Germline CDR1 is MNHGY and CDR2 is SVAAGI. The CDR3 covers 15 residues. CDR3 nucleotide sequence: TGTGCCAGCCTTATACTGGACAGGGATAGATATGGCTACACCTTC. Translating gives CASLILDRDRYGYTF.